This record concerns one T cell receptor (beta chain) sequence. What it binds is unknown. Method: immunoSEQ multiplex PCR; TCRdb's copy keeps in-frame clones and lacks some. In the table there are about 55,000 clones, around 82% of which are singletons. The V end lost 0 bases, the J end lost 2 bases, and 11 bases lay between the germline ends. Germline V gene sequence: CDR1 MGHRA, CDR2 YSYEKL. The CDR3 covers 16 residues. The source of the sample is a study of OX40 agonist ivuxolimab in advanced cancers. Study results and caveats: At 0.1 to 3.0 mg/kg and by week 6, CD4+ and CD8+ T cells in the blood had expanded clonally.

Autoimmune disease history or systemic immunosuppression excluded patients. Sequenced material: CD4+ or CD8+ T cells sorted from blood, taken in a trial of the OX40 agonist ivuxolimab. The clonotype was recovered from an adult with an advanced solid tumor such as melanoma, head and neck, liver or kidney cancer. The genes are TRBV4-1 and TRBJ1-3; tentative D call: TRBD1 (5 bases). The CDR3 loop reads CASSQDEAGTGNTIYF. CDR3 in DNA: TGCGCCAGCAGCCAAGATGAGGCAGGGACTGGAAACACCATATATTTT.